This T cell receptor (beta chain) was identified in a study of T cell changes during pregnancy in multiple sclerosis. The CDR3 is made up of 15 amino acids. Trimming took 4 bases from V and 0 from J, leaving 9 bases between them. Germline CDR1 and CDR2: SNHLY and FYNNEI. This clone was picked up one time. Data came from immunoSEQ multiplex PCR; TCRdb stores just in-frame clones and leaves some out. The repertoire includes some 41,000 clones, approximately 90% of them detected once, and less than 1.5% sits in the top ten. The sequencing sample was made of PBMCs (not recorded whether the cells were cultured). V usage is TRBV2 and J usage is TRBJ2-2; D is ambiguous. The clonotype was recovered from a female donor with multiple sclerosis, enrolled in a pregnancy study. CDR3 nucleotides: TGTGCCAGCAGTGTTGAGAGCGCGAACACCGGGGAGCTGTTTTTT. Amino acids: CASSVESANTGELFF.